These T cell receptor beta chains were read from a single sample in a study of technical replicates of blood from several donors. Sequencing was performed with immunoSEQ multiplex PCR; in TCRdb, only in-frame clones are kept and a portion is missing. This table holds tens of thousands of clones, 95% to 99% found once. The sample was T cells isolated from PBMCs. Receptors were obtained from a human donor in good health. CDR3s include the opening cysteine and the closing phenylalanine or tryptophan.

j_gene | v_gene | CDR3aa
TRBJ2-1 | TRBV5-4 | CASRDGGANGEFF
TRBJ1-2 | TRBV14 | CASSQDPAGNYGYTF
TRBJ1-2 | TRBV4-2 | CASSQGGRIGYTF
TRBJ2-2 | TRBV15 | CATSNPVGELFF
TRBJ2-7 | TRBV6-5 | CASRSPRNEQYF
TRBJ1-1 | TRBV9 | CASSDNPYTEAFF
TRBJ2-7 | TRBV14 | CASSQETGAYEQYF
TRBJ2-7 | TRBV18 | CASSETKGTYYEQYF
TRBJ1-1 | TRBV5-6 | CASSATSVGAEAFF
TRBJ2-1 | TRBV18 | CASSQRGSPSSDNEQFF
TRBJ1-2 | TRBV2 | CASSPVPTLHYTF
TRBJ2-5 | TRBV5-1 | CASSLFGREEETQYF
TRBJ2-2 | TRBV19 | CASGSGTELTGELFF
TRBJ1-1 | TRBV5-6 | CASSPNRGRVTEAFF
TRBJ2-5 | TRBV7-9 | CASSLSQALETQYF
TRBJ1-2 | TRBV6-5 | CASSYGGLSNYGYTF
TRBJ2-7 | TRBV9 | CASSVYEVSYEQYF
TRBJ2-3 | TRBV5-1 | CASSSRRGLAGGPADTQYF
TRBJ2-7 | TRBV9 | CASNQGGSGSYEQYF
TRBJ2-7 | TRBV6-6 | CASTFDRERNEQYF
TRBJ2-1 | TRBV2 | CASGPDRVVEQFF
TRBJ2-7 | TRBV7-9 | CASSSRGTPASYEQYF
TRBJ1-1 | TRBV13 | CASSLWGTGGMNTEAFF
TRBJ2-5 | TRBV6-1 | CASSEGLGVQETQYF